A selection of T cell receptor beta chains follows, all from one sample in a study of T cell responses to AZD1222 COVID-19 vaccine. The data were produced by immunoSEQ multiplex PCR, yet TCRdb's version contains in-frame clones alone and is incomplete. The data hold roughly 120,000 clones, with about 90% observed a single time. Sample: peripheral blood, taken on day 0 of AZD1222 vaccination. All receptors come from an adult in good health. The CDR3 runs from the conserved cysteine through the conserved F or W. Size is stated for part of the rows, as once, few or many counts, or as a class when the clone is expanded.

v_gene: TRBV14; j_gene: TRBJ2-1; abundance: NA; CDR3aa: CASSQPLAGEQFF
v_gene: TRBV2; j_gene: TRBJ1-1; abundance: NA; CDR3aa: CASIPYRNTEAFF
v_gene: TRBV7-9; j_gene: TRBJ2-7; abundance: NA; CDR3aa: CASSLLGWGTYEQYF
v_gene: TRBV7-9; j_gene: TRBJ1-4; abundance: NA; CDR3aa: CASTRESGKLFF
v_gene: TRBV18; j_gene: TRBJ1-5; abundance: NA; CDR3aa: CASSPRGDQPQHF
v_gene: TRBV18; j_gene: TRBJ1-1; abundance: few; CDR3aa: CASSQDRENTEAFF
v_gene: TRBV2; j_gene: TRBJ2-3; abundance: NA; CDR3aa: CASSGPFTDTQYF
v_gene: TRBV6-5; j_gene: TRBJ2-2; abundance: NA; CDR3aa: CASSYRGQGVVGELFF
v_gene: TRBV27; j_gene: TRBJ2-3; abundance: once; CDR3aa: CASSLGDGGRTDTQYF
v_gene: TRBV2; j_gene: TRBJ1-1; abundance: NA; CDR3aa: CASSEGGHTEAFF
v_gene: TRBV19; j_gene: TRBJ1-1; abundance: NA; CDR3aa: CASSISGPFNTEAFF
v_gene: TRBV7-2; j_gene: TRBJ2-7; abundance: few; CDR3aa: CASSTRLASLYEQYF
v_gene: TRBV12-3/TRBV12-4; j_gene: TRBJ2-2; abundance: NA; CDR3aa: CASSTARTGELFF
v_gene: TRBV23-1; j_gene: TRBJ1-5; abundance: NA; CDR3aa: CASSQSRSGSNQPQHF
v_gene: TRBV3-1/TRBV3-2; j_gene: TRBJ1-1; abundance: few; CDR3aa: CASSQYQGRTEAFF
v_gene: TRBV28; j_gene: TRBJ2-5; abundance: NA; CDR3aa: CASSPSLAGDQETQYF
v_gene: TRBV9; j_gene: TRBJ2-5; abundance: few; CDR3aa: CASSVGGRAQETQYF
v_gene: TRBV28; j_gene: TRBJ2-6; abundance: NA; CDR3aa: CASSRGVLHAAGSGANVLTF
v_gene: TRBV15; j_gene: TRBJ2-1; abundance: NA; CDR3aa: CATSREAVTYNEQFF
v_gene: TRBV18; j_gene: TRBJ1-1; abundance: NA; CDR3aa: CASSAQGAIDTEAFF
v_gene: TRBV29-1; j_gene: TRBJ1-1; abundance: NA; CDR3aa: CSGHDRGGTEAFF
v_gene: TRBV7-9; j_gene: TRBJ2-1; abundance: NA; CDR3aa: CASSLEVRGYNEQFF
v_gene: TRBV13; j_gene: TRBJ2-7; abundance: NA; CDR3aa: CASSSRDLSYEQYF
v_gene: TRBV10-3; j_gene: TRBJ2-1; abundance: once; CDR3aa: CAITGSGGGEQFF
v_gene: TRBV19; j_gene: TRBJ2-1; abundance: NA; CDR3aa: CASDGQSGGEQFF
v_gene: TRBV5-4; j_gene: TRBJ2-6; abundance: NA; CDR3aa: CASSPSGGSRSGANVLTF
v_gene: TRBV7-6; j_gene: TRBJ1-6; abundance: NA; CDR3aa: CASSSRVADNSPLHF
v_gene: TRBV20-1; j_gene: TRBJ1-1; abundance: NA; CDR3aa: CSASPGTGLTEAFF
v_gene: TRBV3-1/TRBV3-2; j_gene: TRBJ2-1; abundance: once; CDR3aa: CASSQDRGRNEQFF
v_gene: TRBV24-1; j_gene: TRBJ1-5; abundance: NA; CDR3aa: CATSDGTEPSNQPQHF
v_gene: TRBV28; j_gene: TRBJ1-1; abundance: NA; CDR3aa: CASSPTRTGGTEAFF